This T cell receptor beta chain originates from a study of blood T cells in healthy people across ages. This clonotype showed up just once. Its antigen is currently unknown. Study findings and constraints: PBMCs were not sorted, which prevented a conclusive comparison of naive versus antigen-experienced cells. Significant beta diversity loss was already apparent by age approximately 40, declining roughly linearly.

Combining a sample-barcoded 5' primer with a J-beta primer mix, a second PCR ran for 7 to 11 cycles. The template-switch adaptor, which had 12 random nucleotides, put a tag on each cDNA molecule. TCRdb re-called the 5' RACE reads with MiXCR, one entry per CDR3 protein. The table includes 780,000 or so distinct CDR3 sequences, approximately 55% detected once. The V gene's germline CDR1 is SGDLS and CDR2 YYNGEE. The V end lost 0 bases, the J end lost 0 bases, and 9 bases lay between the germline ends. This CDR3 is 15 amino acids long. The source is a man at least 80 years old in good health. The V gene is TRBV9, the J gene TRBJ1-1; no firm D call. Sequences were obtained from blood. CDR3 nucleotide sequence: TGTGCCAGCAGCGTAGCTCAAGAAATGAACACTGAAGCTTTCTTT. As protein: CASSVAQEMNTEAFF. The complete variable domain, with remaining parts taken from reference TRBV9 and TRBJ1-1, reads DSGVTQTPKHLITATGQRVTLRCSPRSGDLSVYWYQQSLDQGLQFLIQYYNGEERAKGNILERFSAQQFPDLHSELNLSSLELGDSALYFCASSVAQEMNTEAFFGQGTRLTVV.